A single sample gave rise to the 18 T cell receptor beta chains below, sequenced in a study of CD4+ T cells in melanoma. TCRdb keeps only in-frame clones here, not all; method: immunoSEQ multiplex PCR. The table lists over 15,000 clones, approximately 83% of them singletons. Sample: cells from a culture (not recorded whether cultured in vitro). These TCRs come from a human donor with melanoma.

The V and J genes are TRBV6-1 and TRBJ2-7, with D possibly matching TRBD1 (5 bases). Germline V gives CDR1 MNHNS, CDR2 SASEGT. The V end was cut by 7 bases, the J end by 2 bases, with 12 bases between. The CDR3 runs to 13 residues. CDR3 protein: CASNPTVAYEQYF. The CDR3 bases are TGTGCCAGCAACCCGACAGTAGCCTACGAGCAGTACTTC.

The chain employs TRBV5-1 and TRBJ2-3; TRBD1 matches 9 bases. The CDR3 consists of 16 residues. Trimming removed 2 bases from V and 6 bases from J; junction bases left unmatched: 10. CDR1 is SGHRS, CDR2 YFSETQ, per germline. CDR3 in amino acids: CASSFQSGTGKDTQYF. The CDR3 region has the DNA TGCGCCAGCAGCTTCCAGTCCGGGACAGGGAAGGATACGCAGTATTTT.

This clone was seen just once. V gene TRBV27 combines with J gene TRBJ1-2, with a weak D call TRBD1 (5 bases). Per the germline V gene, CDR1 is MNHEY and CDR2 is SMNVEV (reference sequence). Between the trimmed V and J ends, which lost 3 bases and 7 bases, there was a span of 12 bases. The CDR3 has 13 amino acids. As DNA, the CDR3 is TGTGCCAGCAGTTTTAGGGACCTAAGTGGCTACACCTTC. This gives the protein CASSFRDLSGYTF.

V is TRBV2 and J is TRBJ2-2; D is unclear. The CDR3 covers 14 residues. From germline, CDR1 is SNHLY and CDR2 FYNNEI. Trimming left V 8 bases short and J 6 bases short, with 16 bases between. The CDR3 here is CASRGVRVSGELFF. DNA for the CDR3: TGTGCCAGCCGAGGAGTCAGAGTATCCGGGGAGCTGTTTTTT.

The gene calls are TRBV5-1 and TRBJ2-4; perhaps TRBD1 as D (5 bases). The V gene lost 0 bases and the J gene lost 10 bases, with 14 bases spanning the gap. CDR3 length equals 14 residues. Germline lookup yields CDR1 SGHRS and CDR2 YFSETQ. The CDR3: CASSLGTKSGIQYF. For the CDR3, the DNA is TGCGCCAGCAGCTTGGGGACAAAATCCGGGATTCAGTACTTC.

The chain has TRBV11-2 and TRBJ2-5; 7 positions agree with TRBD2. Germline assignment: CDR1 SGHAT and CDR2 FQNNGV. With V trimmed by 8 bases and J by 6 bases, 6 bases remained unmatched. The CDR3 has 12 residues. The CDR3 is CASGPRGKTQYF. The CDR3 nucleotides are TGTGCCAGCGGACCGCGGGGGAAGACCCAGTACTTC.

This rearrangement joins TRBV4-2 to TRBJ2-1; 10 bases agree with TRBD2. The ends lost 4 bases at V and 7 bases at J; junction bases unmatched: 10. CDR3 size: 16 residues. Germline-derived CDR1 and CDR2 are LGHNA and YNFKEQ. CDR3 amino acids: CASSPTGTSVGNEQFF. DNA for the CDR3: TGTGCCAGCAGCCCCACCGGGACTAGCGTCGGAAATGAGCAGTTCTTC.

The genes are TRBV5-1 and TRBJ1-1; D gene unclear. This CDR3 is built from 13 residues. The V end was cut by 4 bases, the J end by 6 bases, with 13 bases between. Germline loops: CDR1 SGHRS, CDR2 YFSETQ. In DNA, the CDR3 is TGCGCCAGCAGCCGATTGGACGGCGCTGAAGCTTTCTTT. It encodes CASSRLDGAEAFF.

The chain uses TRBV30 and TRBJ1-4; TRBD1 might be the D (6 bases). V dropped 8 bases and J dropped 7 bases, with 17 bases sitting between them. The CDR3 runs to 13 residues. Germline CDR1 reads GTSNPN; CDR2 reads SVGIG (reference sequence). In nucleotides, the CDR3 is TGTGCCCGACGAAGGGGGGAAGGTGAAAAACTGTTTTTT. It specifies CARRRGEGEKLFF.

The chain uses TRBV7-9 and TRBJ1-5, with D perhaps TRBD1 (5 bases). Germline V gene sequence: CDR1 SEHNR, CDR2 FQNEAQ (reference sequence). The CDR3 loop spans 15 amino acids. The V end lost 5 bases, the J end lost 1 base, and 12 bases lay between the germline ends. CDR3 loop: CASSLIGGSNQPQHF. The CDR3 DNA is TGTGCCAGCAGCCTTATCGGGGGAAGCAATCAGCCCCAGCATTTT.

This CDR3 is CASSFHLRDTQYF. CDR3 in DNA: TGTGCCAGCAGTTTCCACCTGCGGGATACGCAGTATTTT. The chain links TRBV2 to TRBJ2-3, with D unclear. The germline CDR1 and CDR2 sequences are SNHLY and FYNNEI. V lost 5 bases and J 6 bases, leaving 12 bases between the germline ends. This CDR3 contains 13 residues. Full variable domain (rest looked up from reference TRBV2 and TRBJ2-3): EPEVTQTPSHQVTQMGQEVILRCVPISNHLYFYWYRQILGQKVEFLVSFYNNEISEKSEIFDDQFSVERPDGSNFTLKIRSTKLEDSAMYFCASSFHLRDTQYFGPGTRLTVL.

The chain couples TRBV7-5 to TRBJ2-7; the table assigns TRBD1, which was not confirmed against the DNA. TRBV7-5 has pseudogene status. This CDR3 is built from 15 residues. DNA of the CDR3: TGTGCCAGAAGCCCCAGGGGGCGAGGGGGACCGAGGGAAGGTTTC. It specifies CARSPRGRGGPREGF.

DNA for the CDR3: TGTGCCAGCAGTTACTCGATATGGGGAAACACTGAAGCTTTCTTT. This encodes CASSYSIWGNTEAFF. V gene TRBV6-5 combines with J gene TRBJ1-1; no definite D call. Germline lookup yields CDR1 MNHEY and CDR2 SVGAGI. CDR3 length: 15 residues. V lost 0 bases, J lost 2 bases, and 10 bases lay in between.

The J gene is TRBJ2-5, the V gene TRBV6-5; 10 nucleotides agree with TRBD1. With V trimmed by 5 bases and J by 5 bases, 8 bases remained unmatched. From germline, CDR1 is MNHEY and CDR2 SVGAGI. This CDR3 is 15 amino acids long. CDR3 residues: CASSPYGQGGETQYF. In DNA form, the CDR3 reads TGTGCCAGCAGTCCTTATGGACAGGGGGGCGAGACCCAGTACTTC.

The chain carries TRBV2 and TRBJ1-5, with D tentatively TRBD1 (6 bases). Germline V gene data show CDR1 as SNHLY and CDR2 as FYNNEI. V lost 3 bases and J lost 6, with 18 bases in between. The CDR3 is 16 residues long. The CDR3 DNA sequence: TGTGCCAGCAGTGACCGGCGAGCAGGGGTTGGTCAGCCCCAGCATTTT. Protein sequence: CASSDRRAGVGQPQHF. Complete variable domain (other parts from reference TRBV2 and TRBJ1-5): EPEVTQTPSHQVTQMGQEVILRCVPISNHLYFYWYRQILGQKVEFLVSFYNNEISEKSEIFDDQFSVERPDGSNFTLKIRSTKLEDSAMYFCASSDRRAGVGQPQHFGDGTRLSIL.

CDR3 protein: CASSTPGVKNIQYF. The CDR3 DNA reads as TGTGCCAGCAGTACCCCTGGGGTCAAAAACATTCAGTACTTC. The chain couples TRBV5-4 to TRBJ2-4, with D unresolved. This CDR3 contains 14 residues. The ends were cut back, 5 bases at V and 3 bases at J, with 12 bases in the middle. CDR1 and CDR2 (germline): SGHNT, YYREEE (reference sequence). The whole variable domain, filled in from reference TRBV5-4 and TRBJ2-4, reads ETGVTQSPTHLIKTRGQQVTLRCSSQSGHNTVSWYQQALGQGPQFIFQYYREEENGRGNFPPRFSGLQFPNYSSELNVNALELDDSALYLCASSTPGVKNIQYFGAGTRLSVL.

CDR3 region: CASSQFGTSLGQYF. CDR3 coding DNA: TGTGCCAGCAGCCAATTTGGGACCTCCTTGGGGCAGTACTTC. The chain joins TRBV11-2 to TRBJ2-7; either TRBD1 or TRBD2 may supply D (5 bases each). V was cut by 5 bases and J by 9 bases, with 20 bases left in between. Germline V gene data show CDR1 as SGHAT and CDR2 as FQNNGV. The CDR3 totals 14 residues.

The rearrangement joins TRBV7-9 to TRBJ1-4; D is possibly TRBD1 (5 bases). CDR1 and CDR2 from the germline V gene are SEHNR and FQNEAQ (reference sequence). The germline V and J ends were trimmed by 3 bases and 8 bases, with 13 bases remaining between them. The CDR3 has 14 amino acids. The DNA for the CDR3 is TGTGCCAGCAGCTTCACCCCAACAGGCGAAAAACTGTTTTTT. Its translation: CASSFTPTGEKLFF.